This T cell receptor (beta chain) comes out of a study of patients and donors after allogeneic stem cell transplantation. TCRdb ran MiXCR on the RT-PCR reads and lists one entry per CDR3 protein. The sample lists about 960,000 distinct CDR3 sequences, under 20% seen once, with 6% in the top ten. Germline CDR1 is SEHNR and CDR2 is FQNEAQ (reference sequence). The ends lost 2 bases at V and 6 bases at J; junction bases unmatched: 9. CDR3 length: 16 amino acids. The sequencing input was blood, either unsorted or a sorted T cell fraction (not recorded which). The J gene is TRBJ2-3, the V gene TRBV7-9; 9 positions match TRBD2. This receptor was obtained from a human donor who was either an allogeneic HSCT recipient or a stem cell or donor lymphocyte infusion donor (not recorded which). It is not recorded whose cells these are; they may come from a transplant donor. CDR3 amino acids: CASSLFGGGAGDTQYF. DNA for the CDR3: TGTGCCAGCAGCTTATTCGGCGGGGGGGCCGGGGATACGCAGTATTTT.